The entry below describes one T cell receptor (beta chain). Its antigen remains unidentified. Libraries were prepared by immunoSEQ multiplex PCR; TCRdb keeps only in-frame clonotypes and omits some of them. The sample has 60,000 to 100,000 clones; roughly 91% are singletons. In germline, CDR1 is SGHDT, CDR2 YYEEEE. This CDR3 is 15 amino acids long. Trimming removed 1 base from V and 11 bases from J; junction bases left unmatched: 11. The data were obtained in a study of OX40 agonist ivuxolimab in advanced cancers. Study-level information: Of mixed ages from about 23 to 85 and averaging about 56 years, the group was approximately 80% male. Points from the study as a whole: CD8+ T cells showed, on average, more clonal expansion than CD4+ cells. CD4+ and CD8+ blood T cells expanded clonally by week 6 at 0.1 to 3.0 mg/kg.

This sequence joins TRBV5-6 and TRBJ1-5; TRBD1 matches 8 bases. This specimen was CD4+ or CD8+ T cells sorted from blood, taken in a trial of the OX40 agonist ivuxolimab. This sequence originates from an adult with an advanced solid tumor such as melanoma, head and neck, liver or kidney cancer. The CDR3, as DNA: TGTGCCAGCAGCTTGTCAGGACAGGGTTATATGGCCCAGCATTTT. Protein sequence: CASSLSGQGYMAQHF. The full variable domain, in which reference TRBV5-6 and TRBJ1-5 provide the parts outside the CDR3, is DAGVTQSPTHLIKTRGQQVTLRCSPKSGHDTVSWYQQALGQGPQFIFQYYEEEERQRGNFPDRFSGHQFPNYSSELNVNALLLGDSALYLCASSLSGQGYMAQHFGDGTRLSIL.